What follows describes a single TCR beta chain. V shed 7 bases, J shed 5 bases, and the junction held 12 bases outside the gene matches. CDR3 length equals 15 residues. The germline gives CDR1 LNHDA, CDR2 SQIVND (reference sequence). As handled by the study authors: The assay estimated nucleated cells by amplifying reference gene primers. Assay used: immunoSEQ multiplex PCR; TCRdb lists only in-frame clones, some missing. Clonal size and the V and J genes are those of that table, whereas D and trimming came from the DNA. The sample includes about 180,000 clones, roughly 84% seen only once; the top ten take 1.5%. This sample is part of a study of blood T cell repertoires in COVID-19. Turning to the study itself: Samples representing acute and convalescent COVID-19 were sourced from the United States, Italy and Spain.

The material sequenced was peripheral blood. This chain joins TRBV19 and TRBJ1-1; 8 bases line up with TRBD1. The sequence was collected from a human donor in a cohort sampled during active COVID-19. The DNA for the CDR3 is TGTGCCAGTATTGGAGCAGGGGGCGCGGGGACTGAAGCTTTCTTT. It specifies CASIGAGGAGTEAFF.